A single T cell receptor (beta chain) is shown here with its context. Its antigen is not identified. Prior autoimmune disease or systemic immunosuppression barred patients. CDR1 is SGHTA and CDR2 is FQGNSA in the germline V gene. The CDR3 is made up of 14 amino acids. Trimming took off 1 base at V and 2 bases at J, with 6 bases between the two ends. The assay was immunoSEQ multiplex PCR, and TCRdb's table has in-frame clones only and misses some. The data contain 77,000 or so clones, approximately 80% of them singletons. The sample is drawn from a study of OX40 agonist ivuxolimab in advanced cancers. Study information: Patients were treated with intravenous ivuxolimab, dosed at 0.01 to 10 mg/kg and infused every 2 weeks. Whole-study findings and limits: At 0.1 to 3.0 mg/kg and by week 6, clonal expansion occurred in CD4+ and CD8+ blood T cells.

The receptor comes from an adult with an advanced solid tumor such as melanoma, head and neck, liver or kidney cancer. Sequenced here: CD4+ or CD8+ T cells sorted from blood, sampled in a trial of the OX40 agonist ivuxolimab. This chain uses TRBV7-2 with TRBJ2-4; D is tentatively TRBD1 or TRBD2 (5 bases each). CDR3 DNA sequence: TGTGCCAGCAGCTTAGGGGGGTCCAAAAACATTCAGTACTTC. Its translation: CASSLGGSKNIQYF.